This T cell receptor (beta chain) was documented in a study of T-cell reconstitution after alpha-beta-depleted transplantation in children. The CDR3 length is 13 residues. Germline loops: CDR1 SGHDT, CDR2 YYEEEE. V lost 7 bases to trimming and J lost 1 base, with 11 bases between them. Unique molecular identifiers tagged the TCRbeta library. Each CDR3 protein is one row after TCRdb ran MiXCR on the PCR reads. The table includes about 360,000 distinct CDR3 sequences, roughly 14% detected once. This receptor was obtained from a human donor who donated a stem cell graft to a child with Fanconi anemia. V usage is TRBV5-6 and J usage is TRBJ2-5; D remains unclear. The source material was PBMCs, sampled from the stem cell graft. CDR3 sequence reads: CASGPALQETQYF. The CDR3 DNA follows: TGTGCCAGCGGCCCCGCGCTCCAAGAGACCCAGTACTTC.